This is a list of T cell receptor beta chains from one sample in a study of blood T cell repertoires in COVID-19. Clones were read by immunoSEQ multiplex PCR, and TCRdb kept only the in-frame ones, dropping some. There are about 75,000 clones in the sample; less than 85% occur only once, and approximately 5% lies in the top ten. The sample was peripheral blood. All receptors derive from a woman of 80 years or more with active or convalescent COVID-19. Both conserved end residues are part of each CDR3. The D gene is left open where the match is weak. Clone size is stated in some rows and not others, as once, few, many or a class when expanded.

v_gene: TRBV3-1/TRBV3-2
j_gene: TRBJ2-3
abundance: -
d_gene: TRBD2
len: 15
CDR3aa: CASSQVTSGTDTQYF
CDR3nt: TGTGCCAGCAGCCAAGTAACTAGCGGTACAGATACGCAGTATTTT

v_gene: TRBV24-1
j_gene: TRBJ2-3
abundance: once
d_gene: -
len: 13
CDR3aa: CATSEGGLDTQYF
CDR3nt: TGTGCCACCAGTGAGGGGGGGCTGGATACGCAGTATTTT

v_gene: TRBV7-2
j_gene: TRBJ2-7
abundance: -
d_gene: TRBD1
len: 16
CDR3aa: CASSLVSGQGIYEQYF
CDR3nt: TGTGCCAGCAGCTTAGTTTCCGGACAGGGGATCTACGAGCAGTACTTC

v_gene: TRBV6-5
j_gene: TRBJ2-7
abundance: few
d_gene: -
len: 14
CDR3aa: CASSRTRGTYEQYF
CDR3nt: TGTGCCAGCAGCCGAACAAGGGGGACCTACGAGCAGTACTTC

v_gene: TRBV28
j_gene: TRBJ1-2
abundance: -
d_gene: TRBD1
len: 15
CDR3aa: CASRPVTGRHYGYTF
CDR3nt: TGTGCCAGCAGGCCTGTGACAGGGAGGCACTATGGCTACACCTTC

v_gene: TRBV7-2
j_gene: TRBJ2-3
abundance: -
d_gene: TRBD1
len: 16
CDR3aa: CASSARDRGRTDTQYF
CDR3nt: TGTGCCAGCAGCGCAAGGGACAGGGGAAGAACAGATACGCAGTATTTT

v_gene: TRBV10-3
j_gene: TRBJ1-1
abundance: -
d_gene: -
len: 13
CDR3aa: CAITGDMNTEAFF
CDR3nt: TGTGCCATCACGGGGGATATGAACACTGAAGCTTTCTTT

v_gene: TRBV28
j_gene: TRBJ2-3
abundance: few
d_gene: TRBD2
len: 16
CDR3aa: CATVGRGTSGTDTQYF
CDR3nt: TGTGCCACCGTGGGACGGGGAACTAGCGGCACAGATACGCAGTATTTT

v_gene: TRBV5-1
j_gene: TRBJ2-7
abundance: -
d_gene: TRBD1
len: 15
CDR3aa: CASTRTGTGSYEQYF
CDR3nt: TGCGCCAGCACCCGGACCGGGACAGGGTCTTACGAGCAGTACTTC

v_gene: TRBV19
j_gene: TRBJ2-5
abundance: -
d_gene: TRBD1
len: 20
CDR3aa: CASSISGTGGVFGSQETQYF
CDR3nt: TGTGCCAGTAGTATATCCGGGACAGGGGGCGTTTTCGGTTCCCAAGAGACCCAGTACTTC

v_gene: TRBV3-1/TRBV3-2
j_gene: TRBJ1-2
abundance: -
d_gene: -
len: 14
CDR3aa: CASSQEIGGSGYTF
CDR3nt: TGTGCCAGCAGCCAAGAGATAGGGGGAAGTGGCTACACCTTC

v_gene: TRBV6-2/TRBV6-3
j_gene: TRBJ2-1
abundance: many
d_gene: -
len: 17
CDR3aa: CASSYSPPGGVYNEQFF
CDR3nt: TGTGCCAGCAGTTACTCTCCCCCCGGGGGAGTCTACAATGAGCAGTTCTTC

v_gene: TRBV11-2
j_gene: TRBJ2-1
abundance: -
d_gene: -
len: 14
CDR3aa: CASSFPSPSNEQFF
CDR3nt: TGTGCCAGCAGCTTTCCCAGTCCTTCCAATGAGCAGTTCTTC

v_gene: TRBV28
j_gene: TRBJ2-1
abundance: -
d_gene: -
len: 16
CDR3aa: CASSLLLFLLRDEQFF
CDR3nt: TGTGCCAGCAGTTTGCTACTCTTCTTACTGCGCGATGAGCAGTTCTTC

v_gene: TRBV4-2
j_gene: TRBJ2-7
abundance: -
d_gene: -
len: 12
CDR3aa: CASSLDKREQYF
CDR3nt: TGTGCCAGCAGCCTTGATAAGAGGGAGCAGTACTTC

v_gene: TRBV28
j_gene: TRBJ1-4
abundance: -
d_gene: TRBD1
len: 14
CDR3aa: CASTQDRPNEKLFF
CDR3nt: TGTGCCAGCACCCAGGACAGGCCAAATGAAAAACTGTTTTTT

v_gene: TRBV7-2
j_gene: TRBJ1-1
abundance: -
d_gene: TRBD1
len: 16
CDR3aa: CASSLMTGGMNTEAFF
CDR3nt: TGTGCCAGCAGCTTAATGACAGGGGGCATGAACACTGAAGCTTTCTTT

v_gene: TRBV5-1
j_gene: TRBJ2-2
abundance: -
d_gene: -
len: 16
CDR3aa: CASSGMGASNTGELFF
CDR3nt: TGCGCCAGCAGCGGCATGGGGGCCTCGAACACCGGGGAGCTGTTTTTT

v_gene: TRBV4-1
j_gene: TRBJ1-6
abundance: -
d_gene: -
len: 15
CDR3aa: CASRADTSYNSPLHF
CDR3nt: TGCGCCAGCAGAGCCGACACCTCCTATAATTCACCCCTCCACTTT

v_gene: TRBV24-1
j_gene: TRBJ1-5
abundance: -
d_gene: -
len: 15
CDR3aa: CATSDKRTGNQPQHF
CDR3nt: TGTGCCACCAGTGATAAGCGGACAGGCAATCAGCCCCAGCATTTT

v_gene: TRBV10-3
j_gene: TRBJ2-1
abundance: -
d_gene: TRBD2
len: 17
CDR3aa: CAISFPPREREGHEQFF
CDR3nt: TGTGCCATCAGTTTTCCCCCCAGGGAGCGGGAGGGCCATGAGCAGTTCTTC

v_gene: TRBV9
j_gene: TRBJ2-7
abundance: -
d_gene: -
len: 14
CDR3aa: CASSAQVNSYEQYF
CDR3nt: TGTGCCAGCAGCGCACAGGTAAACTCCTACGAGCAGTACTTC

v_gene: TRBV4-1
j_gene: TRBJ2-1
abundance: -
d_gene: TRBD1
len: 16
CDR3aa: CASSPADRGFPNEQFF
CDR3nt: TGCGCCAGCAGCCCAGCGGACAGGGGGTTCCCCAATGAGCAGTTCTTC

v_gene: TRBV7-2
j_gene: TRBJ2-1
abundance: -
d_gene: -
len: 15
CDR3aa: CASSLAGVSYNEQFF
CDR3nt: TGTGCCAGCAGCTTAGCGGGAGTCTCCTACAATGAGCAGTTCTTC

v_gene: TRBV7-9
j_gene: TRBJ2-3
abundance: -
d_gene: TRBD2
len: 13
CDR3aa: CASLAGGRDTQYF
CDR3nt: TGTGCCAGCCTAGCGGGGGGGCGAGATACGCAGTATTTT

v_gene: TRBV30
j_gene: TRBJ2-7
abundance: -
d_gene: TRBD1
len: 13
CDR3aa: CAGMTGANNEQYF
CDR3nt: TGTGCCGGTATGACAGGGGCGAACAACGAGCAGTACTTC

v_gene: TRBV28
j_gene: TRBJ2-7
abundance: -
d_gene: -
len: 11
CDR3aa: CASSPKTEQYF
CDR3nt: TGTGCCAGCAGTCCCAAAACCGAGCAGTACTTC

v_gene: TRBV6-2/TRBV6-3
j_gene: TRBJ1-5
abundance: -
d_gene: -
len: 15
CDR3aa: CASSYPTGRYQPQHF
CDR3nt: TGTGCCAGCAGTTACCCTACAGGGAGATATCAGCCCCAGCATTTT

v_gene: TRBV27
j_gene: TRBJ2-7
abundance: -
d_gene: -
len: 15
CDR3aa: CASSLVPGLKGEQYF
CDR3nt: TGTGCCAGCAGTCTTGTCCCGGGACTTAAGGGAGAGCAGTACTTC

v_gene: TRBV3-1/TRBV3-2
j_gene: TRBJ1-6
abundance: -
d_gene: -
len: 16
CDR3aa: CASSRGGGGLNSPLHF
CDR3nt: TGTGCCAGCAGTCGAGGGGGGGGCGGATTAAATTCACCCCTCCACTTT

v_gene: TRBV7-2
j_gene: TRBJ2-2
abundance: -
d_gene: TRBD1
len: 14
CDR3aa: CASSRTGRTGELFF
CDR3nt: TGTGCCAGCAGCCGGACAGGGCGGACCGGGGAGCTGTTTTTT

v_gene: TRBV6-5
j_gene: TRBJ2-7
abundance: -
d_gene: -
len: 12
CDR3aa: CATTSPSYEQYF
CDR3nt: TGTGCCACCACGAGTCCCTCCTACGAGCAGTACTTC

v_gene: TRBV6-6
j_gene: TRBJ2-5
abundance: -
d_gene: TRBD1
len: 15
CDR3aa: CASRTRDRAQETQYF
CDR3nt: TGTGCCAGCAGAACCCGGGACAGGGCACAAGAGACCCAGTACTTC

v_gene: TRBV12-3/TRBV12-4
j_gene: TRBJ2-7
abundance: -
d_gene: -
len: 12
CDR3aa: CASSFGGYEQYF
CDR3nt: TGTGCCAGCAGTTTTGGAGGCTACGAGCAGTACTTC

v_gene: TRBV9
j_gene: TRBJ2-7
abundance: -
d_gene: -
len: 15
CDR3aa: CASSPEGHRAYEQYF
CDR3nt: TGTGCCAGCAGCCCCGAGGGACATAGGGCTTACGAGCAGTACTTC

v_gene: TRBV24-1
j_gene: TRBJ2-3
abundance: -
d_gene: -
len: 13
CDR3aa: CATRGSSTDTQYF
CDR3nt: TGTGCCACCCGAGGGTCTAGCACAGATACGCAGTATTTT

v_gene: TRBV11-2
j_gene: TRBJ2-7
abundance: -
d_gene: TRBD2
len: 16
CDR3aa: CASSSGLAGGSNEQYF
CDR3nt: TGTGCCAGCAGCTCCGGACTAGCGGGAGGTTCGAACGAGCAGTACTTC

v_gene: TRBV2
j_gene: TRBJ1-4
abundance: -
d_gene: -
len: 15
CDR3aa: CASSGTLSTNEKLFF
CDR3nt: TGTGCCAGCAGTGGTACACTATCAACTAATGAAAAACTGTTTTTT

v_gene: TRBV6-2/TRBV6-3
j_gene: TRBJ2-7
abundance: -
d_gene: -
len: 15
CDR3aa: CASSRSPAGWNEQYF
CDR3nt: TGTGCCAGCAGTCGCTCACCGGCAGGGTGGAACGAGCAGTACTTC

v_gene: TRBV30
j_gene: TRBJ1-6
abundance: -
d_gene: -
len: 13
CDR3aa: CAWRSNYNSPLHF
CDR3nt: TGTGCCTGGAGGAGCAACTATAATTCACCCCTCCACTTT

v_gene: TRBV20-1
j_gene: TRBJ2-1
abundance: -
d_gene: TRBD2
len: 14
CDR3aa: CSASSASGRREQFF
CDR3nt: TGCAGTGCTAGTTCGGCTAGCGGGAGGCGTGAGCAGTTCTTC

v_gene: TRBV27
j_gene: TRBJ1-2
abundance: -
d_gene: TRBD1
len: 14
CDR3aa: CASSSRGQQSGYTF
CDR3nt: TGTGCCAGCAGTTCACGGGGACAGCAGAGTGGCTACACCTTC

v_gene: TRBV27
j_gene: TRBJ2-7
abundance: -
d_gene: TRBD1
len: 16
CDR3aa: CASSLYLGTGPYEQYF
CDR3nt: TGTGCCAGCAGTTTATATTTGGGGACAGGGCCCTACGAGCAGTACTTC

v_gene: TRBV7-9
j_gene: TRBJ2-3
abundance: -
d_gene: -
len: 17
CDR3aa: CASSPIHSPIHTDTQYF
CDR3nt: TGTGCCAGCAGCCCTATTCACAGCCCGATTCACACAGATACGCAGTATTTT

v_gene: TRBV28
j_gene: TRBJ2-6
abundance: once
d_gene: TRBD1
len: 16
CDR3aa: CASSGQGFSGANVLTF
CDR3nt: TGTGCCAGCAGCGGACAGGGATTCTCTGGGGCCAACGTCCTGACTTTC

v_gene: TRBV10-3
j_gene: TRBJ2-5
abundance: -
d_gene: -
len: 12
CDR3aa: CAISEQQETQYF
CDR3nt: TGTGCCATCAGTGAACAGCAAGAGACCCAGTACTTC

v_gene: TRBV27
j_gene: TRBJ1-1
abundance: once
d_gene: -
len: 15
CDR3aa: CASSLSPGWYTEAFF
CDR3nt: TGTGCCAGCAGTTTATCGCCGGGGTGGTACACTGAAGCTTTCTTT

v_gene: TRBV9
j_gene: TRBJ2-7
abundance: -
d_gene: TRBD1
len: 14
CDR3aa: CASSAWDRPYEQYF
CDR3nt: TGTGCCAGCAGCGCCTGGGACAGGCCCTACGAGCAGTACTTC

v_gene: TRBV9
j_gene: TRBJ2-5
abundance: -
d_gene: -
len: 13
CDR3aa: CASSSSLEAAQYF
CDR3nt: TGTGCCAGCAGCAGTTCTCTCGAAGCTGCCCAGTACTTC

v_gene: TRBV7-9
j_gene: TRBJ2-3
abundance: -
d_gene: TRBD1
len: 16
CDR3aa: CASSPWDRGSTDTQYF
CDR3nt: TGTGCCAGCAGCCCCTGGGACAGGGGAAGCACAGATACGCAGTATTTT

v_gene: TRBV21-1
j_gene: TRBJ2-2
abundance: -
d_gene: -
len: 22
CDR3aa: CASYWSVKLGLAGDPNTGELFF
CDR3nt: TGTGCCTCCTATTGGTCCGTCAAACTGGGACTAGCGGGAGATCCGAACACCGGGGAGCTGTTTTTT

v_gene: TRBV4-2
j_gene: TRBJ2-5
abundance: -
d_gene: -
len: 13
CDR3aa: CASSQEPGETQYF
CDR3nt: TGTGCCAGCAGCCAAGAACCGGGGGAGACCCAGTACTTC

v_gene: TRBV3-1/TRBV3-2
j_gene: TRBJ2-7
abundance: -
d_gene: -
len: 16
CDR3aa: CASSQEPLAEPYEQYF
CDR3nt: TGTGCCAGCAGCCAAGAACCCCTCGCGGAACCTTACGAGCAGTACTTC

v_gene: TRBV28
j_gene: TRBJ2-1
abundance: -
d_gene: TRBD2
len: 17
CDR3aa: CASRNTLAGLSYNEQFF
CDR3nt: TGTGCCAGCAGAAATACCCTAGCGGGCCTCTCCTACAATGAGCAGTTCTTC

v_gene: TRBV18
j_gene: TRBJ2-1
abundance: -
d_gene: -
len: 16
CDR3aa: CASSPPGTILYNEQFF
CDR3nt: TGTGCCAGCTCACCACCCGGGACAATTCTCTACAATGAGCAGTTCTTC

v_gene: TRBV7-8
j_gene: TRBJ2-1
abundance: -
d_gene: -
len: 16
CDR3aa: CASSPHPGLSGYEQFF
CDR3nt: TGTGCCAGCAGCCCTCACCCGGGACTGTCGGGGTATGAGCAGTTCTTC

v_gene: TRBV28
j_gene: TRBJ1-5
abundance: -
d_gene: -
len: 11
CDR3aa: CRVESNQPQHF
CDR3nt: TGTCGAGTAGAGAGCAATCAGCCCCAGCATTTT

v_gene: TRBV19
j_gene: TRBJ2-6
abundance: few
d_gene: -
len: 15
CDR3aa: CASSMYSSGANVLTF
CDR3nt: TGTGCCAGTAGTATGTATAGCTCTGGGGCCAACGTCCTGACTTTC

v_gene: TRBV2
j_gene: TRBJ1-6
abundance: once
d_gene: TRBD1
len: 15
CDR3aa: CASSRTGSHNSPLHF
CDR3nt: TGTGCCAGCAGCCGGACAGGGTCCCATAATTCACCCCTCCACTTT